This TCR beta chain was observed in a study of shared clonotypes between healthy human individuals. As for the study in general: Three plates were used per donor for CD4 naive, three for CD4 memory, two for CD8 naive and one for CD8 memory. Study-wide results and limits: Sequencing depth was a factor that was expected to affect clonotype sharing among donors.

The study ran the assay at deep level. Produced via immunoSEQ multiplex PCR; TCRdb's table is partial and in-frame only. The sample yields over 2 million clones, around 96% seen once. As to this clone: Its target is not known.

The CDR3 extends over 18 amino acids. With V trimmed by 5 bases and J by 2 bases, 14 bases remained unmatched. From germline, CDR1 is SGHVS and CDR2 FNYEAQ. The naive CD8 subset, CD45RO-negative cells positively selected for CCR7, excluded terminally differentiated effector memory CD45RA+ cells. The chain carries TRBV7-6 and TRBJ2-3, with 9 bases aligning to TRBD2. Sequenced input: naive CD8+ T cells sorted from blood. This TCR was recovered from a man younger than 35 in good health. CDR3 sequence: CASSLQLAGHPYTDTQYF. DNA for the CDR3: TGTGCCAGCAGCCTCCAGCTAGCGGGACACCCTTACACAGATACGCAGTATTTT.